This TCR beta chain originates from a study of T cell responses to AZD1222 COVID-19 vaccine. This clone was seen a single time. What it binds is unknown. The CDR3 has 17 amino acids. Per germline, CDR1 SNHLY and CDR2 FYNNEI. V was clipped by 5 bases and J by 8 bases; unmatched bases: 16. Overall study findings and caveats: Targets within unmutated variant regions were reportedly found for nearly half of spike-specific TCRs.

Generated by immunoSEQ multiplex PCR, the TCRdb table keeps only in-frame clones and is missing some. The sample has around 140,000 clones, 90% seen once. Some second doses came at about 4 weeks and others at about 12 weeks; these were pooled. The chain combines TRBV2 with TRBJ2-1; 9 nucleotides line up with TRBD2. Sequenced here: peripheral blood, sampled 28 days after the second AZD1222 dose. This sequence originates from an adult who received the AZD1222 COVID-19 vaccine. The CDR3 reads CASSSLGVAGVRDEQFF. The CDR3 DNA reads as TGTGCCAGCAGTTCCCTCGGGGTAGCGGGAGTTAGGGATGAGCAGTTCTTC.